This T cell receptor beta chain was sequenced for a study of T cell responses to AZD1222 COVID-19 vaccine. The data were produced by immunoSEQ multiplex PCR, yet TCRdb's version contains in-frame clones alone and is incomplete. The sample comprises around 140,000 clones, 93% of which are singletons, and roughly 5% rests with the top ten. This CDR3 spans 18 amino acids. The germline V and J ends were trimmed by 5 bases and 1 base, with 21 bases remaining between them. The V gene's germline CDR1 is SNHLY and CDR2 FYNNEI. A few counts support this clone. Its antigen remains unknown. Findings and limits, study-wide: Females made up more of the donors, who were largely white British, and clonal diversity may have come out too low.

The receptor was isolated from an adult in good health. Sample: peripheral blood, taken on day 0 of AZD1222 vaccination. The chain joins TRBV2 to TRBJ2-4; D remains unclear. The CDR3 protein is CASSPRPSAILAKNIQYF. CDR3 in DNA: TGTGCCAGCAGTCCGCGGCCCTCCGCGATACTCGCCAAAAACATTCAGTACTTC.